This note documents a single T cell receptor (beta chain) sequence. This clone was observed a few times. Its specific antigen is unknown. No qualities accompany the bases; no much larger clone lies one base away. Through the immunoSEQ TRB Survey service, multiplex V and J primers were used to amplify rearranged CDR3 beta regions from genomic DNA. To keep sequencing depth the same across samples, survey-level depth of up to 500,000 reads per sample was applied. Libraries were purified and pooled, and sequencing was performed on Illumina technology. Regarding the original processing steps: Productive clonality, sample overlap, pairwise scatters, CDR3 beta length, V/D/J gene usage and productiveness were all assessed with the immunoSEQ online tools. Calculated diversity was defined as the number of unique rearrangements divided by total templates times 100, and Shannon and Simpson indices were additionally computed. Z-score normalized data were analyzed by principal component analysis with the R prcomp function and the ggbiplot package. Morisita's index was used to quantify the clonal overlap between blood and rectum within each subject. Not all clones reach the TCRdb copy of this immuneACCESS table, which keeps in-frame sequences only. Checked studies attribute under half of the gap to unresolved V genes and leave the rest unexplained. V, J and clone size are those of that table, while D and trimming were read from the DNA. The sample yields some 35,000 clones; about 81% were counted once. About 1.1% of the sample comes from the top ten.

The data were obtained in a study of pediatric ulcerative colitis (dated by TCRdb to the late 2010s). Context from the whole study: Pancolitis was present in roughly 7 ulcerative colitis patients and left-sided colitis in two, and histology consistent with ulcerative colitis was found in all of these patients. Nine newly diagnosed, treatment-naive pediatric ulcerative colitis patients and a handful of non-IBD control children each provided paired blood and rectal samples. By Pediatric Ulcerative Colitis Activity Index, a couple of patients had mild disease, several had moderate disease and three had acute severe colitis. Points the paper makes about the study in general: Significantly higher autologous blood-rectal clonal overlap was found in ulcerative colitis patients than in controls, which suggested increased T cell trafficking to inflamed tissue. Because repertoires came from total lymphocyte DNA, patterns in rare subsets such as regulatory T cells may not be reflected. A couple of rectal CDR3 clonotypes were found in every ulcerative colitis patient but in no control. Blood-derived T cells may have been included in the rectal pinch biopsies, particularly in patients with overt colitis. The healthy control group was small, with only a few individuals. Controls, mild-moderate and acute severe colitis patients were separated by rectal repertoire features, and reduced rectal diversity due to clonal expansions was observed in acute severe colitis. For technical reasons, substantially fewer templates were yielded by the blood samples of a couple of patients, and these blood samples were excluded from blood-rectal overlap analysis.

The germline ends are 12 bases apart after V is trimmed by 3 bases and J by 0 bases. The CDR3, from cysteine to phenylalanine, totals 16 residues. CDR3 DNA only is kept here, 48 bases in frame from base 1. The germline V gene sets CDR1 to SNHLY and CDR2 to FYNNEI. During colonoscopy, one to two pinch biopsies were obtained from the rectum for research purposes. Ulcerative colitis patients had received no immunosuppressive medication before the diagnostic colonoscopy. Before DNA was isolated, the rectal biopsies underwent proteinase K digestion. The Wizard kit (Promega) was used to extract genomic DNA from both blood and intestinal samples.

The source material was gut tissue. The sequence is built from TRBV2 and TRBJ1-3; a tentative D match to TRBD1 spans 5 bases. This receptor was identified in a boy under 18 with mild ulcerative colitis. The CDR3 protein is CASSDFGASSGNTIYF. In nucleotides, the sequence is TGTGCCAGCAGTGACTTCGGGGCCAGCTCTGGAAACACCATATATTTT.